The 20 T cell receptor beta chains presented below share a single source sample, sequenced in a study of cytomegalovirus exposure and HLA in healthy donors. The PCR ran on 60 Vbeta and 13 Jbeta primers. Some clones are missing from TCRdb's copy, which holds only in-frame ones; the method was immunoSEQ multiplex PCR. The data hold around 150,000 clones, with approximately 81% observed a single time. Sample: PBMCs. The receptors here all came from a woman in her 30s in good health and CMV-seropositive.

As to this clone: Germline and junction disagree at one end, which may indicate a read error. This chain links TRBV7-9 with TRBJ2-7; D ambiguous. Germline loops: CDR1 SEHNR, CDR2 FQNEAQ (reference sequence). The CDR3 is 12 residues long. The CDR3 region has the DNA TGTTCCAGCAGCTTAGGCAGCTACGAGCAGTACTTC. It is translated as CSSSLGSYEQYF.

The V call is TRBV2, the J call TRBJ2-3; 10 nucleotides match TRBD2. V lost 8 bases, J lost 6 bases, and 17 bases stayed unmatched. Germline CDR1 and CDR2: SNHLY and FYNNEI. The CDR3 covers 17 residues. The chain's CDR3 is CASGGRVKRGGLDTQYF. The CDR3 DNA reads TGTGCCAGCGGGGGGAGAGTGAAGCGGGGGGGCCTGGATACGCAGTATTTT. Looking up the rest from reference TRBV2 and TRBJ2-3 gives the full variable domain: EPEVTQTPSHQVTQMGQEVILRCVPISNHLYFYWYRQILGQKVEFLVSFYNNEISEKSEIFDDQFSVERPDGSNFTLKIRSTKLEDSAMYFCASGGRVKRGGLDTQYFGPGTRLTVL.

This clone was recorded a few times. The V and J genes are TRBV4-2 and TRBJ2-7, with 9 bases fitting TRBD1. Unmatched junction bases numbered 10, after V lost 1 base and J lost 0 bases. The length of the CDR3 is 18 residues. Per the germline V gene, CDR1 is LGHNA and CDR2 is YNFKEQ. This chain's CDR3 is CASSQVQTGTGTSYEQYF. The CDR3 region has the DNA TGTGCCAGCAGCCAAGTCCAAACCGGGACAGGGACCTCCTACGAGCAGTACTTC.

The chain combines TRBV4-1 with TRBJ1-2; 12 nucleotides line up with TRBD1. CDR1 is MGHRA, CDR2 YSYEKL, per germline. V dropped 3 bases and J dropped 7; count of bases not matched to a gene: 6. This CDR3 region has 15 residues. CDR3 sequence reads: CASSHPGQGARGYTF. The CDR3 nucleotides read TGCGCCAGCAGCCACCCGGGACAGGGGGCGCGTGGCTACACCTTC.

The rearrangement links TRBV4-1 to TRBJ2-7, with 7 nucleotides matching TRBD1. J lost 5 bases, V lost 6 bases, and 16 bases had no gene match. CDR3 length equals 16 residues. The V gene's germline CDR1 is MGHRA and CDR2 YSYEKL. The CDR3 loop reads CASSEQGHGPRHEQYF. DNA for the CDR3: TGCGCCAGCAGTGAACAGGGGCATGGCCCGAGGCACGAGCAGTACTTC.

The chain recombines TRBV7-2 with TRBJ1-6, with D possibly matching TRBD1 (5 bases). CDR1 and CDR2 (germline): SGHTA, FQGNSA. The CDR3 covers 15 residues. V was shortened by 3 bases and J by 6 bases, with 12 bases between the two germline ends. The CDR3, as DNA: TGTGCCAGCAGCTTGGGACTCCCTTCTAATTCACCCCTCCACTTT. Protein sequence: CASSLGLPSNSPLHF. Drawing the rest from reference TRBV7-2 and TRBJ1-6, the complete variable domain is GAGVSQSPSNKVTEKGKDVELRCDPISGHTALYWYRQSLGQGLEFLIYFQGNSAPDKSGLPSDRFSAERTGGSVSTLTIQRTQQEDSAVYLCASSLGLPSNSPLHFGNGTRLTVT.

The chain carries TRBV2 and TRBJ1-2; maybe TRBD1 (5 bases). CDR3 size: 13 residues. The germline V and J ends were trimmed by 1 base and 8 bases, with 11 bases remaining between them. CDR1 is SNHLY, CDR2 FYNNEI, per germline. The CDR3 region has the DNA TGTGCCAGCAGTGAAGAATCCGGGGGGGGCTACACCTTC. Translated: CASSEESGGGYTF.

The gene calls are TRBV5-1 and TRBJ2-3; D may be TRBD2 (6 bases). Trimming took off 4 bases at V and 5 bases at J, with 14 bases between the two ends. Looked up from germline, CDR1 is SGHRS and CDR2 is YFSETQ. The CDR3 is made up of 14 amino acids. CDR3 in DNA: TGCGCCAGCAGCACCCTCGGGGGACTAGATACGCAGTATTTT. It encodes CASSTLGGLDTQYF.

The sample holds a few counts of this clone. The rearrangement joins TRBV6-5 to TRBJ1-2; TRBD1 matches at 7 bases. CDR1 and CDR2 from the germline V gene are MNHEY and SVGAGI. The J segment lost 4 bases and the V segment lost 4 bases, leaving 12 bases of the junction unmatched. The CDR3 is 16 residues long. The CDR3 DNA sequence: TGTGCCAGCAGTTCCATCTCACAGGGGAACCTCTATGGCTACACCTTC. This encodes CASSSISQGNLYGYTF.

The rearrangement uses TRBV7-9 and TRBJ1-2, with D unclear. The CDR3 length is 10 residues. From germline, CDR1 is SEHNR and CDR2 FQNEAQ (reference sequence). The DNA for the CDR3 is TGTTCCGGCGGCGTCTATGGCTACACCTTC. This gives the protein CSGGVYGYTF. The variable domain in full, with the rest retrieved from reference TRBV7-9 and TRBJ1-2, is DTGVSQNPRHKITKRGQNVTFRCDPISEHNRLYWYRQTLGQGPEFLTYFQNEAQLEKSRLLSDRFSAERPKGSFSTLEIQRTEQGDSAMYLCSGGVYGYTFGSGTRLTVV.

V gene TRBV7-8 combines with J gene TRBJ2-3; TRBD2 aligns across 7 bases. The CDR3 is 15 amino acids. Per germline, CDR1 SGHVS and CDR2 FQNEAQ. The V segment lost 1 base and the J segment 4 bases; nucleotides outside the gene matches: 5. CDR3 protein: CASSLVGGNSDTQYF. The CDR3 DNA sequence: TGTGCCAGCAGCTTAGTCGGGGGGAACTCAGATACGCAGTATTTT. Supplemented by reference TRBV7-8 and TRBJ2-3, the full variable domain reads GAGVSQSPRYKVAKRGQDVALRCDPISGHVSLFWYQQALGQGPEFLTYFQNEAQLDKSGLPSDRFFAERPEGSVSTLKIQRTQQEDSAVYLCASSLVGGNSDTQYFGPGTRLTVL.

The genes are TRBV11-2 and TRBJ2-1, with 9 bases that match TRBD2. This CDR3 is built from 16 residues. The germline CDR1 and CDR2 sequences are SGHAT and FQNNGV. Germline trimming cut 1 base from V and 6 bases from J; bases unmatched to any gene: 7. The CDR3 loop is CASSLGGGGDINEQFF. CDR3 DNA sequence: TGTGCCAGCAGCTTAGGAGGCGGGGGGGACATCAATGAGCAGTTCTTC.

This clone was found once. The chain carries TRBV6-1 and TRBJ1-5, with TRBD1 matching over 7 bases. This CDR3 comprises 14 residues. V trimming: 1 base; J trimming: 8 bases; junction bases outside the gene matches: 5. Germline CDR1 and CDR2: MNHNS and SASEGT. CDR3 residues: CASSEGYRGEPQHF. As DNA, the CDR3 is TGTGCCAGCAGTGAAGGGTACAGGGGAGAGCCCCAGCATTTT.

This chain links TRBV6-5 with TRBJ2-1; 10 bases align to TRBD2. The trim removed 4 bases at V and 4 bases at J, leaving 7 bases unmatched. The CDR3 extends over 16 amino acids. Germline-derived CDR1 and CDR2 are MNHEY and SVGAGI. CDR3 residues: CASSSSGGPRYNEQFF. In DNA, the CDR3 is TGTGCCAGCAGTTCTAGCGGGGGTCCTAGGTACAATGAGCAGTTCTTC.

This clone has only a few counts. The chain recombines TRBV2 with TRBJ2-3, with TRBD2 matching 8 bases. CDR1 and CDR2 from the germline V gene are SNHLY and FYNNEI. CDR3 length: 16 amino acids. The V segment lost 0 bases and the J segment 4 bases; nucleotides outside the gene matches: 6. The CDR3 DNA reads as TGTGCCAGCAGTGAAGCGAGGGAGCGGGGGTCAGATACGCAGTATTTT. Encoded protein: CASSEARERGSDTQYF.

The chain combines TRBV27 with TRBJ1-6; D unresolved. CDR3 length: 13 residues. Per germline, CDR1 MNHEY and CDR2 SMNVEV (reference sequence). Trimming cost V 5 bases and J 3 bases, with 5 bases left between them. CDR3 loop: CASSPFYNSPLHF. CDR3 DNA sequence: TGTGCCAGCAGTCCATTCTATAATTCACCCCTCCACTTT.

The gene calls are TRBV6-6 and TRBJ2-7; no clear D gene. Germline V lookup: CDR1 MNHNY, CDR2 SVGAGI (reference sequence). The CDR3 length is 11 residues. V lost 6 bases and J lost 3, with 6 bases in between. The CDR3 loop reads CASSGRYEQYF. In nucleotides, the CDR3 is TGTGCCAGCAGCGGTCGCTACGAGCAGTACTTC.

V usage is TRBV5-1 and J usage is TRBJ1-1, with a tentative D call TRBD1 (5 bases). Trimming left V 4 bases short and J 5 bases short, with 12 bases between. The CDR3 contains 13 residues. Germline CDR1 SGHRS, CDR2 YFSETQ. CDR3 in amino acids: CASSPGMGTEAFF. The CDR3 DNA reads as TGCGCCAGCAGCCCAGGGATGGGGACTGAAGCTTTCTTT.

The J gene is TRBJ1-6, the V gene TRBV13, with 8 positions matching TRBD1. Germline CDR1 PRHDT, CDR2 FYEKMQ (reference sequence). Trimming at V came to 4 bases and at J to 18 bases, leaving 8 bases not matched to a gene. This CDR3 has 12 amino acids. CDR3 in amino acids: CASSSTRQGTHF. CDR3 nucleotide sequence: TGTGCCAGCAGCTCGACACGACAGGGGACCCACTTT.

This chain joins TRBV6-5 and TRBJ1-3, with 9 bases that match TRBD1. V shed 4 bases and J 3 bases; nucleotides not matched to a gene: 1. In germline, CDR1 is MNHEY, CDR2 SVGAGI. This CDR3 has 14 amino acids. This CDR3 is CASSLTGGGNTIYF. The CDR3, as DNA: TGTGCCAGCAGTTTGACAGGGGGTGGAAACACCATATATTTT.